The rows below give T cell receptor beta chains drawn from one sample of a study of technical replicates of blood from a few donors. Clones were sequenced by immunoSEQ multiplex PCR, and TCRdb holds only the in-frame ones, with some missing. Of about 79,000 clones in the sample, 80% to 95% were seen once. Sequencing used T cells isolated from PBMCs. The receptors stem from a human donor in good health. Some clones in this sample may be carry-over from other donors' samples. Both conserved end residues are part of each CDR3. Each record gives: CDR3 DNA, CDR3 protein, V gene, J gene, clone size, D gene, CDR3 length. D genes are given only for firm matches. Clone size is shown for a subset of rows, as once, few, many or a class of expanded clone.

CDR3 DNA: TGTGCCAGCAGCTCCCTGACTAGCGGGAGGACATACGAGCAGTACTTC; CDR3 protein: CASSSLTSGRTYEQYF; V gene: TRBV7-2; J gene: TRBJ2-7; clone size: -; D gene: TRBD2; CDR3 length: 16
CDR3 DNA: TGTGCCTGGGGACAGGTTCTCACCTTCTCTGGAAACACCATATATTTT; CDR3 protein: CAWGQVLTFSGNTIYF; V gene: TRBV30; J gene: TRBJ1-3; clone size: -; D gene: TRBD1; CDR3 length: 16
CDR3 DNA: TGTGCCATCAGTGAACAGCAGAACACTGAAGCTTTCTTT; CDR3 protein: CAISEQQNTEAFF; V gene: TRBV10-3; J gene: TRBJ1-1; clone size: few; D gene: -; CDR3 length: 13
CDR3 DNA: TGCGCCAGCAGTCGGCGGGGGGACTCTGGGGCCAACGTCCTGACTTTC; CDR3 protein: CASSRRGDSGANVLTF; V gene: TRBV5-1; J gene: TRBJ2-6; clone size: -; D gene: TRBD2; CDR3 length: 16
CDR3 DNA: TGTGCCAGTAGGTCCGGGACAGAAAGTCTCGAGCAGTACTTC; CDR3 protein: CASRSGTESLEQYF; V gene: TRBV19; J gene: TRBJ2-7; clone size: -; D gene: TRBD1; CDR3 length: 14
CDR3 DNA: TGCGCCAGCAGTGAAGGACAGGTCACAGATACGCAGTATTTT; CDR3 protein: CASSEGQVTDTQYF; V gene: TRBV10-2; J gene: TRBJ2-3; clone size: -; D gene: TRBD1; CDR3 length: 14
CDR3 DNA: TGTGCCAGCAGTGAAGCAGGCAACACTGAAGCTTTCTTT; CDR3 protein: CASSEAGNTEAFF; V gene: TRBV28; J gene: TRBJ1-1; clone size: few; D gene: -; CDR3 length: 13
CDR3 DNA: TGTGCCAGCAATTCAGGGAATGAGCAGTTCTTC; CDR3 protein: CASNSGNEQFF; V gene: TRBV9; J gene: TRBJ2-1; clone size: -; D gene: -; CDR3 length: 11
CDR3 DNA: TGTGCCAGCAGCGACGGGAGATACAATGAGCAGTTCTTC; CDR3 protein: CASSDGRYNEQFF; V gene: TRBV7-2; J gene: TRBJ2-1; clone size: -; D gene: -; CDR3 length: 13
CDR3 DNA: TGCGCCAGCAGCTTGGACCGGGTTATTTCCTACGAGCAGTACTTC; CDR3 protein: CASSLDRVISYEQYF; V gene: TRBV5-1; J gene: TRBJ2-7; clone size: -; D gene: -; CDR3 length: 15
CDR3 DNA: TGTGCCATCAGTGTCAGTAATAGCAATCAGCCCCAGCATTTT; CDR3 protein: CAISVSNSNQPQHF; V gene: TRBV10-3; J gene: TRBJ1-5; clone size: -; D gene: -; CDR3 length: 14
CDR3 DNA: TGCGCCAGCAGCCAAGTAGGGGTTGAGCAGTTCTTC; CDR3 protein: CASSQVGVEQFF; V gene: TRBV4-1; J gene: TRBJ2-1; clone size: once; D gene: -; CDR3 length: 12
CDR3 DNA: TGTGCCAGCAGCCTTGGGGGAGCGGGACAGGGGGACTTC; CDR3 protein: CASSLGGAGQGDF; V gene: TRBV5-6; J gene: TRBJ2-4; clone size: -; D gene: TRBD1; CDR3 length: 13
CDR3 DNA: TGTGCCAGCAGTTTTAACACAGGTGGTACGCAGTACTTC; CDR3 protein: CASSFNTGGTQYF; V gene: TRBV27; J gene: TRBJ2-7; clone size: -; D gene: -; CDR3 length: 13
CDR3 DNA: TGTGCCATCAGTGTAGCGGGTGAGGGCGAGCAGTACTTC; CDR3 protein: CAISVAGEGEQYF; V gene: TRBV10-3; J gene: TRBJ2-7; clone size: once; D gene: TRBD2; CDR3 length: 13
CDR3 DNA: TGTGCCGGGGGACTGTCCTCCTACGAGCAGTACTTC; CDR3 protein: CAGGLSSYEQYF; V gene: TRBV6-6; J gene: TRBJ2-7; clone size: -; D gene: -; CDR3 length: 12
CDR3 DNA: TGTGCCAGCAGTTTCTTAGAGCGGGCCTCCTACGAGCAGTACTTC; CDR3 protein: CASSFLERASYEQYF; V gene: TRBV28; J gene: TRBJ2-7; clone size: -; D gene: -; CDR3 length: 15
CDR3 DNA: TGCGCCAGCAGCCAAGGACAAATGAACACTGAAGCTTTCTTT; CDR3 protein: CASSQGQMNTEAFF; V gene: TRBV4-1; J gene: TRBJ1-1; clone size: -; D gene: -; CDR3 length: 14
CDR3 DNA: TGTGCCTCAGGCCATAATGAAAAACTGTTTTTT; CDR3 protein: CASGHNEKLFF; V gene: TRBV30; J gene: TRBJ1-4; clone size: -; D gene: -; CDR3 length: 11
CDR3 DNA: TGTGCCAGCAGCTTTAGCGGGAGGGCTGGTAATGAGCAGTTCTTC; CDR3 protein: CASSFSGRAGNEQFF; V gene: TRBV13; J gene: TRBJ2-1; clone size: -; D gene: TRBD2; CDR3 length: 15
CDR3 DNA: TGTGCCAGCAGCTTATCGAACAGGGAGAACACTGAAGCTTTCTTT; CDR3 protein: CASSLSNRENTEAFF; V gene: TRBV11-2; J gene: TRBJ1-1; clone size: few; D gene: -; CDR3 length: 15
CDR3 DNA: TGTGCCAGCAGACTCGCTAGCGGGAGGGCCGAGAATGAGCAGTTCTTC; CDR3 protein: CASRLASGRAENEQFF; V gene: TRBV6-6; J gene: TRBJ2-1; clone size: -; D gene: TRBD2; CDR3 length: 16
CDR3 DNA: TGTGCCAGCAGCTCAACAGATACGCAGTATTTT; CDR3 protein: CASSSTDTQYF; V gene: TRBV5-4; J gene: TRBJ2-3; clone size: -; D gene: -; CDR3 length: 11
CDR3 DNA: TGTGCCAGCAGTCCCGGACGGGACTACGAGCAGTACTTC; CDR3 protein: CASSPGRDYEQYF; V gene: TRBV27; J gene: TRBJ2-7; clone size: -; D gene: -; CDR3 length: 13
CDR3 DNA: TGCGCCAGCAGCCATAACTACCAGCAGTACTTC; CDR3 protein: CASSHNYQQYF; V gene: TRBV4-3; J gene: TRBJ2-7; clone size: -; D gene: -; CDR3 length: 11
CDR3 DNA: TGTGCCAGTAGTCACGAACTGGGGCGCGGGACCCAGTACTTC; CDR3 protein: CASSHELGRGTQYF; V gene: TRBV19; J gene: TRBJ2-5; clone size: -; D gene: -; CDR3 length: 14
CDR3 DNA: TGTGCCAGCAGCTCTCCGGGACTAGTGAGGGAGCAGTACTTC; CDR3 protein: CASSSPGLVREQYF; V gene: TRBV11-2; J gene: TRBJ2-7; clone size: -; D gene: TRBD2; CDR3 length: 14
CDR3 DNA: TGTGCCAGCAGCTTTGAATACGGCAGGGGGTACGAGCAGTACTTC; CDR3 protein: CASSFEYGRGYEQYF; V gene: TRBV12-1; J gene: TRBJ2-7; clone size: -; D gene: -; CDR3 length: 15
CDR3 DNA: TGTGCCAGCAGTTACGAGACAGTAGCCGAAAAACTGTTTTTT; CDR3 protein: CASSYETVAEKLFF; V gene: TRBV6-5; J gene: TRBJ1-4; clone size: -; D gene: -; CDR3 length: 14